Presented here are 15 T cell receptor beta chains from one specimen sequenced in a study of OX40 agonist ivuxolimab in advanced cancers. Generated by immunoSEQ multiplex PCR, the TCRdb table keeps only in-frame clones and is missing some. The data show approximately 76,000 clones, approximately 91% seen once. Material: CD4+ or CD8+ T cells sorted from blood, obtained in a trial of the OX40 agonist ivuxolimab. Receptors originate from an adult with an advanced solid tumor such as melanoma, head and neck, liver or kidney cancer.

This chain connects TRBV5-1 to TRBJ1-1, with 7 bases fitting TRBD1. The CDR3 covers 14 residues. Losses at the gene ends were 3 bases for V and 6 bases for J; bases not matched to a gene: 8. The germline V gene encodes CDR1 SGHRS and CDR2 YFSETQ. CDR3 nucleotide sequence: TGCGCCAGCAGCTATCAAACAGGGGCCCCTGAAGCTTTCTTT. Translated: CASSYQTGAPEAFF.

The chain links TRBV6-9 to TRBJ2-5; 9 bases are shared with TRBD1. In germline, CDR1 is MNHGY, CDR2 SVAAGI. The CDR3 is made up of 16 amino acids. V shed 3 bases, J shed 7 bases, and the junction held 12 bases outside the gene matches. CDR3 loop: CASSYIFPGQGGTQYF. The CDR3 nucleotides read TGTGCCAGCAGTTACATTTTTCCGGGACAGGGAGGGACCCAGTACTTC.

The chain is built from TRBV28 and TRBJ2-7; D might be TRBD1 or TRBD2, each matching 7 bases. The CDR3 is 14 amino acids. The V gene's germline CDR1 is MDHEN and CDR2 SYDVKM. Trimming shortened V by 3 bases and J by 7 bases, and 16 bases separated the two germline ends. CDR3 nucleotide sequence: TGTGCCAGCAGTTTTGGGAGGGGGCTGAGGGAGCAGTACTTC. The encoded protein is CASSFGRGLREQYF.

This clone was detected only once. Its ends do not fully match the called genes, so a read error is possible. The V and J genes are TRBV7-9 and TRBJ2-1, with D possibly being TRBD2 (5 bases). There are 12 residues in the CDR3. Germline V gene data show CDR1 as SEHNR and CDR2 as FQNEAQ (reference sequence). CDR3 in DNA: TGTGCCAGCAGCTTAGAGGACTCTTACTGGCTCTTC. It is translated as CASSLEDSYWLF.

The gene calls are TRBV7-2 and TRBJ2-5, with a weak D call TRBD2 (6 bases). This CDR3 has 14 amino acids. Trimming pared 5 bases from V and 9 bases from J, leaving 19 bases between. Germline V gene data show CDR1 as SGHTA and CDR2 as FQGNSA. DNA for the CDR3: TGTGCCAGCAGCCCGGGGACTCGGATGGGGGCCCAGTACTTC. Protein: CASSPGTRMGAQYF.

V gene TRBV29-1 combines with J gene TRBJ2-3, with D tentatively TRBD2 (5 bases). The V gene lost 0 bases and the J gene lost 2 bases, with 9 bases spanning the gap. The CDR3 is made up of 14 amino acids. Germline V gene sequence: CDR1 SQVTM, CDR2 ANQGSEA. The CDR3 protein is CSVEDRTYTDTQYF. DNA for the CDR3: TGCAGCGTTGAAGACAGGACTTACACAGATACGCAGTATTTT.

The chain couples TRBV7-3 to TRBJ2-7; either TRBD1 or TRBD2 may fit D (6 bases each). The CDR3 length is 14 residues. CDR1 is SGHTA, CDR2 FQGTGA, per germline. Trimming pared 5 bases from V and 3 bases from J, leaving 14 bases between. The CDR3: CASSLSGGGYEQYF. The CDR3 nucleotides read TGTGCCAGCAGCCTTAGCGGAGGGGGCTACGAGCAGTACTTC. The full variable domain, completed using reference TRBV7-3 and TRBJ2-7, is GAGVSQTPSNKVTEKGKYVELRCDPISGHTALYWYRQSLGQGPEFLIYFQGTGAADDSGLPNDRFFAVRPEGSVSTLKIQRTERGDSAVYLCASSLSGGGYEQYFGPGTRLTVT.

On this clone itself: Distinct nucleotide sequences in the sample also encode this CDR3. The chain recombines TRBV30 with TRBJ1-5; perhaps TRBD1 as D (6 bases). Germline loops: CDR1 GTSNPN, CDR2 SVGIG (reference sequence). V was trimmed by 0 bases and J by 5 bases, leaving 8 bases between them. The CDR3 extends over 13 amino acids. The CDR3 loop reads CAWSVQGDQPQHF. The DNA of the CDR3 is TGTGCCTGGAGTGTACAGGGCGATCAGCCCCAGCATTTT. The full variable domain, rest sourced from reference TRBV30 and TRBJ1-5, is SQTIHQWPATLVQPVGSPLSLECTVEGTSNPNLYWYRQAAGRGLQLLFYSVGIGQISSEVPQNLSASRPQDRQFILSSKKLLLSDSGFYLCAWSVQGDQPQHFGDGTRLSIL.

The V call is TRBV10-2, the J call TRBJ1-2, with 7 bases that match TRBD1. The CDR3 has 13 amino acids. Germline CDR1 and CDR2: WSHSY and SAAADI. Trimming removed 5 bases from V and 8 bases from J; junction bases left unmatched: 8. CDR3 sequence reads: CASSTTGNRGYTF. The CDR3 nucleotides read TGCGCCAGCAGTACGACAGGGAATAGGGGCTACACCTTC.

This sequence joins TRBV5-6 and TRBJ2-5; D is perhaps TRBD2 (5 bases). Germline values: CDR1 SGHDT, CDR2 YYEEEE. The V gene lost 6 bases and the J gene lost 3 bases, with 18 bases spanning the gap. The CDR3 covers 15 residues. CDR3 sequence reads: CASILLGREKETQYF. Written as DNA, the CDR3 is TGTGCCAGCATCCTCCTCGGCCGGGAAAAAGAGACCCAGTACTTC.

V and J are TRBV21-1 and TRBJ1-3; the table's D call, TRBD1, has no DNA check behind it. TRBV21-1 is a known pseudogene. This CDR3 region has 15 residues. The CDR3 DNA reads as TGTGCCAGCAGCAAAAGGACAGTCTCTGGAAACACCATATATTTT. Translating gives CASSKRTVSGNTIYF.

CDR3 in amino acids: CASSLGSGGGSNQPQHF. The CDR3 DNA sequence: TGTGCCAGCAGCTTAGGATCGGGCGGGGGTAGCAATCAGCCCCAGCATTTT. V gene TRBV7-6 combines with J gene TRBJ1-5, with D maybe TRBD1 (5 bases). Germline values: CDR1 SGHVS, CDR2 FNYEAQ. V gave up 1 base and J gave up 0 bases, with 13 bases separating them. The CDR3 contains 17 residues.

The gene calls are TRBV6-1 and TRBJ2-7, with TRBD2 matching 8 bases. Looked up from germline, CDR1 is MNHNS and CDR2 is SASEGT. The CDR3 extends over 14 amino acids. With V trimmed by 11 bases and J by 3 bases, 12 bases remained unmatched. The CDR3 reads CACHSAGANYEQYF. DNA for the CDR3: TGTGCCTGCCACTCAGCGGGGGCGAACTACGAGCAGTACTTC.

This chain uses TRBV6-5 with TRBJ1-6; D perhaps matches TRBD1 (6 bases). There are 14 residues in the CDR3. Germline V gives CDR1 MNHEY, CDR2 SVGAGI. The V end lost 2 bases, the J end lost 6 bases, and 8 bases lay between the germline ends. CDR3 sequence reads: CASSYRDTNSPLHF. The CDR3 DNA sequence: TGTGCCAGCAGTTACCGGGACACTAATTCACCCCTCCACTTT.

The chain joins TRBV13 to TRBJ2-4, with 7 bases matching TRBD2. In germline, CDR1 is PRHDT, CDR2 FYEKMQ (reference sequence). The CDR3 runs to 13 residues. Trimming at V came to 5 bases and at J to 12 bases, leaving 10 bases not matched to a gene. As DNA, the CDR3 is TGTGCCAGCAGCCGCGGACTAGACATGGGTCAGTACTTC. Its translation: CASSRGLDMGQYF.